The 25 T cell receptor beta chains below come from one sample, sequenced in a study of blood T cells in healthy people across ages. Primers used in a second PCR of about 6 to 11 cycles were a sample-barcoded 5' primer and a J-beta primer mix. TCRdb independently ran MiXCR on the 5' RACE reads; one entry per CDR3 protein. The table has about 830,000 distinct CDR3 sequences, 58% seen once. The sample was blood. These receptors were obtained from a man aged 25-40 years in good health.

The chain joins TRBV28 to TRBJ2-5; the D gene is possibly TRBD2 (6 bases). V dropped 2 bases and J dropped 11 bases, with 15 bases sitting between them. Per the germline V gene, CDR1 is MDHEN and CDR2 is SYDVKM. This CDR3 spans 13 amino acids. Written as DNA, the CDR3 is TGTGCCAGCAGTTTAGGAGGGCCCTGGGAGCAGTACTTC. Translation gives CASSLGGPWEQYF.

The rearrangement uses TRBV20-1 and TRBJ2-1; D not certain. CDR3 size: 14 residues. Germline values: CDR1 DFQATT, CDR2 SNEGSKA (reference sequence). Trimming removed 1 base at V and 3 bases at J, with 10 bases between. The CDR3 spells CSARGRLNYNEQFF. As DNA, the CDR3 is TGCAGTGCTAGAGGGCGGTTGAACTACAATGAGCAGTTCTTC.

The table lists this clonotype with a few counts. This chain links TRBV29-1 with TRBJ2-7, with TRBD1 matching 9 bases. The CDR3 covers 13 residues. Looked up from germline, CDR1 is SQVTM and CDR2 is ANQGSEA. With 3 bases clipped from V and 4 bases from J, the junction kept 4 bases outside the gene matches. The DNA for the CDR3 is TGCAGCGTTGACGGGGGACAGGGTTACGAGCAGTACTTC. Its protein product is CSVDGGQGYEQYF.

The genes are TRBV3-1 and TRBJ2-7, with TRBD1 matching 7 bases. The germline V gene encodes CDR1 LGHDT and CDR2 YNNKEL (reference sequence). The CDR3 covers 15 residues. With 0 bases clipped from V and 0 bases from J, the junction kept 2 bases outside the gene matches. The CDR3 sequence: CASSQDGTDSYEQYF. The DNA for the CDR3 is TGTGCCAGCAGCCAAGATGGGACAGACTCCTACGAGCAGTACTTC.

The rearrangement uses TRBV5-1 and TRBJ2-1; weak D call: TRBD2 (6 bases). Per germline, CDR1 SGHRS and CDR2 YFSETQ. The ends were cut back, 6 bases at V and 4 bases at J, with 14 bases in the middle. This CDR3 is 14 amino acids long. This CDR3 reads CASKSQAGYNEQFF. CDR3 coding DNA: TGCGCCAGCAAGTCCCAGGCGGGGTACAATGAGCAGTTCTTC.

This clonotype has a single count. This chain joins TRBV25-1 and TRBJ1-2; 10 bases are shared with TRBD1. CDR3 length: 17 amino acids. The ends lost 5 bases at V and 5 bases at J; junction bases unmatched: 14. Germline assignment: CDR1 MGHDK and CDR2 SYGVNS. The CDR3 loop is CASSPRTGGAAVYGYTF. For the CDR3, the DNA is TGTGCCAGCAGTCCTAGGACAGGGGGAGCGGCAGTTTATGGCTACACCTTC.

This clonotype came up a few times. The rearrangement joins TRBV2 to TRBJ2-5; D is undetermined. CDR3 length: 13 amino acids. With 4 bases removed from V and 11 bases from J, the gap between germline ends came to 17 bases. Germline V gene lookup returns CDR1 SNHLY and CDR2 FYNNEI. CDR3 amino acids: CASSGLASSEQYF. For the CDR3, the DNA is TGTGCCAGCAGTGGTTTGGCCAGTTCTGAGCAGTACTTC.

This clonotype has a handful of counts. The V call is TRBV12-3 or TRBV12-4, the J call TRBJ2-1, with 8 positions matching TRBD2. This CDR3 is 20 amino acids long. J lost 5 bases, V lost 5 bases, and 23 bases had no gene match. The CDR3 protein is CASSRKPPSNAGGGNNEQFF. The CDR3, as DNA: TGTGCCAGCAGTCGAAAGCCCCCTTCCAACGCCGGGGGGGGAAACAATGAGCAGTTCTTC.

This clonotype was seen only a few times. The chain uses TRBV7-2 and TRBJ1-2, with 7 bases matching TRBD1. Germline CDR1 and CDR2: SGHTA and FQGNSA. V dropped 4 bases and J dropped 7; count of bases not matched to a gene: 12. This CDR3 has 15 amino acids. Here the CDR3 reads CASSSSARQGGGYTF. The CDR3 DNA reads as TGTGCCAGCAGCTCCTCTGCCCGACAGGGTGGTGGCTACACCTTC. The full variable domain, rest sourced from reference TRBV7-2 and TRBJ1-2, is GAGVSQSPSNKVTEKGKDVELRCDPISGHTALYWYRQSLGQGLEFLIYFQGNSAPDKSGLPSDRFSAERTGGSVSTLTIQRTQQEDSAVYLCASSSSARQGGGYTFGSGTRLTVV.

The chain employs TRBV10-2 and TRBJ2-7; 9 bases match TRBD1. V lost 6 bases and J lost 1; bases outside the gene matches: 7. Germline lookup yields CDR1 WSHSY and CDR2 SAAADI. This CDR3 has 15 residues. CDR3 coding DNA: TGCGCCAGCAGGGGACAGGGATTCAGTTCCTACGAGCAGTACTTC. Its translation is CASRGQGFSSYEQYF.

In its sample, this clonotype was seen a few times. The chain employs TRBV4-2 and TRBJ2-1; perhaps TRBD2 as D (5 bases). Trimming took 5 bases from V and 7 from J, leaving 18 bases between them. Germline CDR1 is LGHNA and CDR2 is YNFKEQ. This CDR3 contains 15 residues. The CDR3 DNA follows: TGTGCCAGCAGCGCCGTGGGCGGCGGGCCGAATGAGCAGTTCTTC. Translating it yields CASSAVGGGPNEQFF.

V gene TRBV9 combines with J gene TRBJ2-5, with D perhaps assigned TRBD1 or TRBD2 (5 bases each). Matching the DNA end better, TRBJ2-1 makes the J call doubtful. CDR1 is SGDLS, CDR2 YYNGEE, per germline. This CDR3 is 15 amino acids long. The CDR3 sequence is CASSEGKGLRETQFF. DNA for the CDR3: TGTGCCAGCAGCGAGGGGAAAGGACTTCGAGAGACCCAGTTCTTC.

The V call is TRBV20-1, the J call TRBJ2-7; D gene unclear. The CDR3 length is 16 residues. Trimming shortened V by 1 base and J by 3 bases, and 19 bases separated the two germline ends. The V gene's germline CDR1 is DFQATT and CDR2 SNEGSKA (reference sequence). The CDR3 spells CSARAVRSGTYYEQYF. For the CDR3, the DNA is TGCAGTGCTAGAGCTGTCCGTTCTGGCACTTACTACGAGCAGTACTTC.

The rearrangement uses TRBV20-1 and TRBJ2-7; D may match TRBD1 or TRBD2 (5 bases each). The J call may be wrong; the DNA end is better matched by TRBJ2-5. The CDR3 totals 13 residues. Germline-derived CDR1 and CDR2 are DFQATT and SNEGSKA (reference sequence). The CDR3 nucleotides are TGCAGTGCTGGGGGAGTCCGAACGGAGACCCAGTACTTC. It encodes CSAGGVRTETQYF.

J is TRBJ2-1 and V is TRBV20-1, with 10 bases identical to TRBD2. The germline V gene encodes CDR1 DFQATT and CDR2 SNEGSKA (reference sequence). The ends lost 4 bases at V and 2 bases at J; junction bases unmatched: 5. The CDR3 has 15 residues. This CDR3 is CSAKKAGGTYNEQFF. CDR3 nucleotide sequence: TGCAGTGCTAAAAAAGCGGGAGGGACCTACAATGAGCAGTTCTTC.

The rearrangement joins TRBV7-3 to TRBJ2-6; 9 bases agree with TRBD2. With V trimmed by 2 bases and J by 5 bases, 4 bases remained unmatched. This CDR3 is built from 16 residues. The V gene's germline CDR1 is SGHTA and CDR2 FQGTGA. This chain's CDR3 is CASSLAGGRWANVLTF. The CDR3 DNA reads TGTGCCAGCAGCTTAGCGGGAGGGCGCTGGGCCAACGTCCTGACTTTC. Using reference TRBV7-3 and TRBJ2-6 for the parts outside the CDR3, the full variable domain is GAGVSQTPSNKVTEKGKYVELRCDPISGHTALYWYRQSLGQGPEFLIYFQGTGAADDSGLPNDRFFAVRPEGSVSTLKIQRTERGDSAVYLCASSLAGGRWANVLTFGAGSRLTVL.

The count of this clonotype is one. The rearrangement uses TRBV27 and TRBJ2-7; weak D call: TRBD2 (5 bases). The CDR3 is made up of 14 amino acids. Germline values: CDR1 MNHEY, CDR2 SMNVEV (reference sequence). V was shortened by 2 bases and J by 0 bases, with 8 bases between the two germline ends. The CDR3 here is CASSLRGFSYEQYF. For the CDR3, the DNA is TGTGCCAGCAGTTTACGAGGGTTCTCCTACGAGCAGTACTTC.

The rearrangement links TRBV6-6 to TRBJ1-6, with D possibly TRBD1 on 6 matching bases. The CDR3 sequence is 14 residues long. Trimming removed 4 bases from V and 9 bases from J, with 13 bases in between. The germline V gene encodes CDR1 MNHNY and CDR2 SVGAGI (reference sequence). Here the CDR3 reads CASSLSGQFSPLHF. The CDR3 DNA is TGTGCCAGCAGTTTATCCGGACAGTTTTCACCCCTCCACTTT.

This clonotype was recorded a few times. The chain combines TRBV6-5 with TRBJ2-1, with D possibly TRBD2 on 5 matching bases. Trimming took 8 bases from V and 4 from J, leaving 9 bases between them. CDR3 length: 12 residues. The germline V gene has CDR1 MNHEY and CDR2 SVGAGI. The CDR3 loop reads CASGRAYNEQFF. In DNA, the CDR3 is TGTGCCAGCGGGAGAGCGTACAATGAGCAGTTCTTC.

The V and J genes are TRBV15 and TRBJ1-6, with 9 bases matching TRBD1. This CDR3 region has 14 residues. The trim removed 5 bases at V and 9 bases at J, leaving 5 bases unmatched. Germline V gene data show CDR1 as LNHNV and CDR2 as YYDKDF (reference sequence). CDR3 region: CATSARDRASPLHF. The CDR3 DNA reads as TGTGCCACCAGCGCCCGGGACAGGGCTTCACCCCTCCACTTT.

V gene TRBV7-9 combines with J gene TRBJ2-7; perhaps TRBD2 as D (5 bases). The germline gives CDR1 SEHNR, CDR2 FQNEAQ (reference sequence). Deletions cut 5 bases from V and 6 bases from J, with 20 bases between. This CDR3 has 15 residues. CDR3 residues: CASSKGDFARGEQYF. For the CDR3, the DNA is TGTGCCAGCAGCAAAGGAGACTTTGCCCGGGGCGAGCAGTACTTC.

The V gene is TRBV12-3 or TRBV12-4, the J gene TRBJ2-7; D is undetermined. This CDR3 is built from 16 residues. The ends were cut back, 2 bases at V and 7 bases at J, with 21 bases in the middle. The CDR3 region has the DNA TGTGCCAGCAGTTTATCGGGCTCAGCCCCCTACAATGAGCAGTACTTC. This translates into CASSLSGSAPYNEQYF.

The J gene is TRBJ2-5, the V gene TRBV10-3, with 7 bases matching TRBD2. CDR1 ENHRY and CDR2 SYGVKD come from the germline V gene. The CDR3 length is 14 residues. The junction had 10 bases not matched to a gene; V was cut back by 8 bases and J by 4 bases. CDR3 region: CAIGGGSEGETQYF. DNA of the CDR3: TGTGCCATCGGTGGCGGGAGCGAAGGAGAGACCCAGTACTTC.

V gene TRBV10-3 combines with J gene TRBJ1-3, with 8 bases lining up with TRBD1. J lost 4 bases, V lost 2 bases, and 10 bases had no gene match. Germline values: CDR1 ENHRY, CDR2 SYGVKD. The CDR3 runs to 17 residues. CDR3 region: CAISEVRDRMPGNTIYF. In DNA form, the CDR3 reads TGTGCCATCAGTGAGGTCCGGGACAGGATGCCCGGAAACACCATATATTTT.

This chain uses TRBV9 with TRBJ2-5; 7 bases are a match to TRBD1. J lost 1 base, V lost 4 bases, and 10 bases had no gene match. Germline V gives CDR1 SGDLS, CDR2 YYNGEE. The CDR3 loop spans 16 amino acids. This chain's CDR3 is CASSPRQGASQETQYF. In DNA form, the CDR3 reads TGTGCCAGCAGCCCTCGACAGGGAGCGTCCCAAGAGACCCAGTACTTC.